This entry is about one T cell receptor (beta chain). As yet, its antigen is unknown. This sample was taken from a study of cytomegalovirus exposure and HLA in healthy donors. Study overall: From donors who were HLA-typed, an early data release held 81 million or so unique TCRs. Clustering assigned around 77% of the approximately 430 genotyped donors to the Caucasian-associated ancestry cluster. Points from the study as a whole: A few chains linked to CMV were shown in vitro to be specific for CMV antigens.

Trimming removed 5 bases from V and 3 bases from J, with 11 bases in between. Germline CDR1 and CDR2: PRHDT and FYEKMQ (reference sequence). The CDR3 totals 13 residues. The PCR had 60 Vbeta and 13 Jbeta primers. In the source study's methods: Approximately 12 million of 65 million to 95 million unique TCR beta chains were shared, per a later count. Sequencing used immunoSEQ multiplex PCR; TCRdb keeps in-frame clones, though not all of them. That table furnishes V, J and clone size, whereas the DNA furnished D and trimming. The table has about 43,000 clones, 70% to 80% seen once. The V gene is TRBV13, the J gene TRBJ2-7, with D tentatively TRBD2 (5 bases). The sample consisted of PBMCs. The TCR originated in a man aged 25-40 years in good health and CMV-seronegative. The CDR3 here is CASSKTGDYEQYF. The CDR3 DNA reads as TGTGCCAGCAGCAAAACCGGGGACTACGAGCAGTACTTC.